Presented here are 21 T cell receptor beta chains from one specimen sequenced in a study of T-cell reconstitution after alpha-beta-depleted transplantation in children. The TCRbeta library incorporated unique molecular identifiers. Via MiXCR, TCRdb re-called the PCR reads, giving one row per CDR3 protein. The sample consists of 550,000 to 600,000 distinct CDR3 sequences, more than 20% of them appearing once. The sequencing used PBMCs, mostly from graft donor cells, collected 360 days after TCRalphabeta/CD19-depleted stem cell transplant. The receptors were gathered from a boy under three years old who had a stem cell transplant for acute myeloid leukemia, so the T cells may come from the graft donor.

This clonotype was recorded at least ten times. CDR3 nucleotides: TGCGCCAGCAGCCAAAGGGGAGTAGGCAAGCCCCAGCATTTT. It translates to CASSQRGVGKPQHF. The chain has TRBV4-3 and TRBJ1-5, with D maybe TRBD1 (5 bases). With 2 bases removed from V and 8 bases from J, the gap between germline ends came to 13 bases. Germline V CDR1 and CDR2: LGHNA, YSLEER. CDR3 length equals 14 residues.

This clonotype has just a few counts. The rearrangement links TRBV4-3 to TRBJ2-3, with 7 bases fitting TRBD1. Per the germline V gene, CDR1 is LGHNA and CDR2 is YSLEER. The CDR3 totals 14 residues. With 5 bases clipped from V and 3 bases from J, the junction kept 5 bases outside the gene matches. The CDR3 DNA reads TGCGCCAGCAGCTTAGACAGGGCAACAGATACGCAGTATTTT. Amino acid sequence: CASSLDRATDTQYF.

This clonotype was seen repeatedly, ten times or more. The chain joins TRBV28 to TRBJ1-1, with 7 bases matching TRBD1. This CDR3 has 16 amino acids. The V gene's germline CDR1 is MDHEN and CDR2 SYDVKM. With 3 bases clipped from V and 7 bases from J, the junction kept 14 bases outside the gene matches. The CDR3 sequence: CASSLLTGLKRIEAFF. CDR3 bases: TGTGCCAGCAGTTTGTTGACAGGGCTTAAAAGAATTGAAGCTTTCTTT.

In its sample, this clonotype was seen a few times. The J gene is TRBJ2-1, the V gene TRBV7-2; 11 nucleotides match TRBD2. CDR3 size: 17 residues. J was trimmed by 8 bases and V by 5 bases; bases with no gene match: 14. From germline, CDR1 is SGHTA and CDR2 FQGNSA. CDR3 nucleotide sequence: TGTGCCAGCAGCCGCCTCACTGGCCTAGCGGGGGGTTATGAGCAGTTCTTC. Translated: CASSRLTGLAGGYEQFF.

The chain is built from TRBV25-1 and TRBJ2-1; possibly TRBD2 for D (6 bases). Per germline, CDR1 MGHDK and CDR2 SYGVNS. The V and J ends lost 1 base and 0 bases respectively, with 13 bases between them. This CDR3 is 17 amino acids long. The CDR3 loop reads CASSEFGGESSYNEQFF. CDR3 DNA sequence: TGTGCCAGCAGTGAATTCGGGGGAGAGTCCTCCTACAATGAGCAGTTCTTC.

The chain joins TRBV12-3 or TRBV12-4 to TRBJ2-3, with 7 bases fitting TRBD1. The J segment lost 0 bases and the V segment lost 2 bases, leaving 8 bases of the junction unmatched. The CDR3 runs 17 residues. The CDR3 DNA follows: TGTGCCAGCAGTTTAAGAGGGGGCCCCACGAGCACAGATACGCAGTATTTT. Its translation is CASSLRGGPTSTDTQYF.

This rearrangement joins TRBV9 to TRBJ1-1, with 8 bases matching TRBD1. J lost 5 bases, V lost 7 bases, and 4 bases had no gene match. The CDR3 sequence is 12 residues long. Germline CDR1 SGDLS, CDR2 YYNGEE. In nucleotides, the CDR3 is TGTGCCAGCGGACAGGGAGGGACTGAAGCTTTCTTT. It encodes CASGQGGTEAFF.

Many counts were recorded for this clonotype. This rearrangement joins TRBV5-1 to TRBJ1-4, with TRBD1 identical over 7 bases. This CDR3 has 14 residues. With V trimmed by 3 bases and J by 3 bases, 2 bases remained unmatched. The germline gives CDR1 SGHRS, CDR2 YFSETQ. The CDR3 nucleotides read TGCGCCAGCAGCTGGGGACAGCCTAATGAAAAACTGTTTTTT. Protein: CASSWGQPNEKLFF.

This clonotype was counted a few times. This sequence joins TRBV6-2 or TRBV6-3 and TRBJ1-1, with unresolved D. Trimming left V 8 bases short and J 5 bases short, with 15 bases between. This CDR3 region has 13 residues. The V gene's germline CDR1 is MNHEY and CDR2 SVGEGT. CDR3 protein: CASDPGSRTEAFF. The CDR3 coding sequence is TGTGCCAGCGACCCGGGGTCGAGGACTGAAGCTTTCTTT.

The chain couples TRBV28 to TRBJ2-7; 9 bases line up with TRBD1. This CDR3 comprises 15 residues. Trimming at V came to 6 bases and at J to 4 bases, leaving 10 bases not matched to a gene. CDR1 is MDHEN, CDR2 SYDVKM, per germline. The CDR3 loop is CASSLSGTGFYEQYV. The CDR3, as DNA: TGTGCCAGCAGCCTCTCCGGGACAGGGTTTTACGAGCAGTACGTC.

The chain couples TRBV11-2 to TRBJ2-1; no firm D call. V lost 1 base and J lost 3, with 16 bases in between. CDR1 is SGHAT and CDR2 is FQNNGV in the germline V gene. The CDR3 consists of 17 residues. The CDR3 is CASSLGVSFVVYNEQFF. The DNA for the CDR3 is TGTGCCAGCAGCTTAGGTGTCAGTTTCGTGGTCTACAATGAGCAGTTCTTC.

V usage is TRBV3-1 and J usage is TRBJ1-2; the D gene is possibly TRBD1 (5 bases). V lost 3 bases, J lost 7 bases, and 15 bases lay in between. This CDR3 region has 14 residues. CDR1 and CDR2 (germline): LGHDT, YNNKEL (reference sequence). The CDR3 loop is CASSQGPGPPGYTF. The CDR3 coding sequence is TGTGCCAGCAGCCAGGGACCCGGACCTCCTGGCTACACCTTC.

This clonotype has a handful of counts. The chain employs TRBV7-2 and TRBJ2-7, with D hard to call. This CDR3 has 15 amino acids. Germline V CDR1 and CDR2: SGHTA, FQGNSA. V was cut by 2 bases and J by 4 bases, with 15 bases left in between. The CDR3 DNA is TGTGCCAGCAGCTTAATCGGCGGAGCTACTTACGAGCAGTACTTC. The encoded protein is CASSLIGGATYEQYF.

This clonotype is a singleton in its sample. The rearrangement uses TRBV12-3 or TRBV12-4 and TRBJ2-1; weak D call: TRBD2 (6 bases). V lost 4 bases to trimming and J lost 6 bases, with 13 bases between them. The CDR3 totals 14 residues. The CDR3 loop reads CASSSPGDPNEQFF. The CDR3 DNA reads TGTGCCAGCAGTTCGCCGGGGGACCCCAATGAGCAGTTCTTC.

Comment on this clonotype: One base away lies a much larger clone, so this may be a sequencing read error. V usage is TRBV5-1 and J usage is TRBJ2-5, with D perhaps being TRBD1 or TRBD2 (6 bases each). The CDR3 contains 13 residues. Germline CDR1 reads SGHRS; CDR2 reads YFSETQ. V was clipped by 3 bases and J by 5 bases, with 11 bases between them. Here the CDR3 DNA reads TGCGCCAGCAGCTGGAGGGGGGATGAGACCCAGTACTTC. Protein: CASSWRGDETQYF.

J is TRBJ1-1 and V is TRBV29-1, with D hard to call. Per the germline V gene, CDR1 is SQVTM and CDR2 is ANQGSEA. V was clipped by 4 bases and J by 3 bases, with 15 bases between them. The CDR3 covers 14 residues. As DNA, the CDR3 is TGCAGCGTTGGGCGGCCCCCTGGGGACACTGAAGCTTTCTTT. Residues: CSVGRPPGDTEAFF.

The genes are TRBV4-3 and TRBJ2-2; no firm D call. The germline V gene has CDR1 LGHNA and CDR2 YSLEER. V was pared by 1 base and J by 7 bases, with 16 bases between. CDR3 length equals 16 residues. CDR3: CASSQVVTLLLGELFF. DNA for the CDR3: TGCGCCAGCAGCCAAGTGGTGACCTTGCTACTCGGGGAGCTGTTTTTT.

The table lists this clonotype with a few counts. DNA for the CDR3: TGTGCCAGCAGCCAATTTGGTTCTGAGACCCAGTACTTC. As protein: CASSQFGSETQYF. The chain is built from TRBV14 and TRBJ2-5; D gene ambiguous. CDR3 length equals 13 residues. Germline CDR1 SGHDN, CDR2 FVKESK. Trimming took off 2 bases at V and 5 bases at J, with 9 bases between the two ends.

This clonotype was detected a few times. The J gene is TRBJ2-5, the V gene TRBV29-1; a weak D match, TRBD2 (5 bases). Trimming cost V 4 bases and J 5 bases, with 14 bases left between them. CDR1 and CDR2 (germline): SQVTM, ANQGSEA. The CDR3 contains 13 residues. The CDR3 DNA sequence: TGCAGCGTTGTAGGCAAACCGGGGGAGACCCAGTACTTC. Amino acid sequence: CSVVGKPGETQYF.

This clonotype was picked up a small number of times. The chain uses TRBV29-1 and TRBJ2-5; possible D gene TRBD1, 5 bases. The CDR3 has 14 residues. Germline values: CDR1 SQVTM, CDR2 ANQGSEA. With 2 bases removed from V and 2 bases from J, the gap between germline ends came to 12 bases. CDR3 loop: CSVELRGTQETQYF. CDR3 bases: TGCAGCGTTGAATTAAGGGGTACACAAGAGACCCAGTACTTC.

The chain uses TRBV28 and TRBJ2-2; 10 positions match TRBD1. Germline CDR1 and CDR2: MDHEN and SYDVKM. V lost 6 bases, J lost 7 bases, and 8 bases stayed unmatched. The CDR3 covers 15 residues. The CDR3 coding sequence is TGTGCCAGCAGGCCCGGGACAGGGGTTAACGGGGAGCTGTTTTTT. Translated: CASRPGTGVNGELFF.